The clone carrying this TCR beta chain was seen a handful of times. Template material for amplifying TCR beta CDR3 regions consisted of RNA transcripts. A set of HTBI primers served as the primers for a first-round RT-PCR of the TCR CDR3. MiXCR, applied by TCRdb to the multiplex PCR reads, yields one record per CDR3 protein. The table shows hundreds of thousands of distinct CDR3 sequences, with roughly 18% occurring only once. The data were taken from a study of T cells in Graves' hyperthyroidism and ophthalmopathy. The V gene's germline CDR1 is MGHRA and CDR2 YSYEKL. The CDR3 runs 15 residues. V was trimmed by 1 base and J by 1 base, leaving 10 bases between them.

The V and J genes are TRBV4-1 and TRBJ1-1; no clear D gene. This sequence was found in a man over 45 with Graves' ophthalmopathy. The sequencing input was blood. CDR3 residues: CASSQGGVGNTEAFF. The CDR3, as DNA: TGCGCCAGCAGCCAAGGAGGTGTGGGGAACACTGAAGCTTTCTTT.